This TCR beta chain was recorded in a study of early T cells in non-severe SARS-CoV-2 infection. The wider study: Sequencing was performed on bulk RNA from unsorted whole blood, leaving chains unpaired. Study-wide results and limits: Reliance on VDJdb matching favored anti-spike CD8 responses; private and CD4 specificities were missed.

Germline loops: CDR1 KGHSH, CDR2 LQKENI. With V trimmed by 8 bases and J by 2 bases, 5 bases remained unmatched. The CDR3 covers 15 residues. Attachment of unique molecular identifiers was made to individual cDNA molecules. TCRdb re-derived calls from the 5' RACE reads in MiXCR, one entry per CDR3 protein. The profile shows fewer than 120,000 distinct CDR3 sequences, about 12% of them singletons. Concerning this clonotype: Its antigen is unidentified.

The clonotype comes from an adult who was a healthcare worker with PCR-confirmed SARS-CoV-2 infection or an uninfected control (not recorded which). This sample comprised whole blood, obtained at baseline. The V and J genes are TRBV18 and TRBJ2-3; 12 positions agree with TRBD2. The DNA of the CDR3 is TGTGCCAGCACCGGGACTAGCGGGCACACAGATACGCAGTATTTT. Protein: CASTGTSGHTDTQYF.